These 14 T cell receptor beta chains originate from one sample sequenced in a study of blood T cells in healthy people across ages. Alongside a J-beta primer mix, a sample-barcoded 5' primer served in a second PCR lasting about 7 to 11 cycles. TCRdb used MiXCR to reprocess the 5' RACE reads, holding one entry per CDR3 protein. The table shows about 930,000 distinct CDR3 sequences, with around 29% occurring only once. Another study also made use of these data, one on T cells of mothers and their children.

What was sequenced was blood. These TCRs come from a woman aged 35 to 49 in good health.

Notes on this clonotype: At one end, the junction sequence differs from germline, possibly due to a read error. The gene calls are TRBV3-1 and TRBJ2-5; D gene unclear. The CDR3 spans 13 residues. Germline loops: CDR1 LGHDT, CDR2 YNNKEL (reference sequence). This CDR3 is CASSLGRGEIQYF. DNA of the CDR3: TGTGCCAGCAGCTTAGGGCGAGGAGAGATCCAGTACTTC.

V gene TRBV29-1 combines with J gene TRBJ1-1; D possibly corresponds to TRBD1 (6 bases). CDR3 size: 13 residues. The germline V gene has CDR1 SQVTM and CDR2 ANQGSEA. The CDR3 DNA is TGCAGAGCGGGGGGCAGGGAGAACACTGAAGCTTTCTTT. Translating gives CRAGGRENTEAFF.

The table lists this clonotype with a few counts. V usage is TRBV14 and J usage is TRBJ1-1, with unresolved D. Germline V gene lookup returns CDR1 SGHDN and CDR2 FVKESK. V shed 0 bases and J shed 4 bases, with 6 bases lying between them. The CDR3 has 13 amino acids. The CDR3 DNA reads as TGTGCCAGCAGCCAAGAGCCGAGCACTGAAGCTTTCTTT. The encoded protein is CASSQEPSTEAFF.

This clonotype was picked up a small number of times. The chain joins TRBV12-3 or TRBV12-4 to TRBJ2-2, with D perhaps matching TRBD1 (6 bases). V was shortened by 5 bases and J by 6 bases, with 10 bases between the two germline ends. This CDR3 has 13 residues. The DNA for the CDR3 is TGTGCCAGCAGTATCAGGGGTCCCGGGGAGCTGTTTTTT. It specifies CASSIRGPGELFF.

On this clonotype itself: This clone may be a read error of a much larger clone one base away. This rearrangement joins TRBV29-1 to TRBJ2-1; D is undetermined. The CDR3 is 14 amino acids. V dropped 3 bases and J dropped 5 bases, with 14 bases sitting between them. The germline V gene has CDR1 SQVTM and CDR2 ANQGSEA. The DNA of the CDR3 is TGCAGCGTTGATAAAGGGAAGGTCGACAATGAGCAGTTCTTC. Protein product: CSVDKGKVDNEQFF.

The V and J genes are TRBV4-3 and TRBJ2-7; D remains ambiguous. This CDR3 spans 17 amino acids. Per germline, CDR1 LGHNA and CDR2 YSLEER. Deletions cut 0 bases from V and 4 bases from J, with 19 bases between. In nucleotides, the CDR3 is TGCGCCAGCAGCCAAGATTGGCTTGGCGCGATGTCTTACGAGCAGTACTTC. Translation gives CASSQDWLGAMSYEQYF.

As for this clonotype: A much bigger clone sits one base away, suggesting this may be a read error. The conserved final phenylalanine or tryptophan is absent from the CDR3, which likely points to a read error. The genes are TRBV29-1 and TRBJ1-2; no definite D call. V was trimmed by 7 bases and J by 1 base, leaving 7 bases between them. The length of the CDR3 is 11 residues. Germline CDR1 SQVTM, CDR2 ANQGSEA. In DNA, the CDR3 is TGCAGCGCTGCCAGTAACTATGGCTACACCTTA. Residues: CSAASNYGYTL.

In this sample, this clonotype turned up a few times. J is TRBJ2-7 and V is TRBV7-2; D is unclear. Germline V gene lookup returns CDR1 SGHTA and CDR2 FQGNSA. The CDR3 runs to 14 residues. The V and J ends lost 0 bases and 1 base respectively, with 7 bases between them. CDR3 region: CASSLAKVSYEQYF. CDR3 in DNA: TGTGCCAGCAGCTTAGCAAAGGTGTCCTACGAGCAGTACTTC. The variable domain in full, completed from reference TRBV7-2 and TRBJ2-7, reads GAGVSQSPSNKVTEKGKDVELRCDPISGHTALYWYRQSLGQGLEFLIYFQGNSAPDKSGLPSDRFSAERTGGSVSTLTIQRTQQEDSAVYLCASSLAKVSYEQYFGPGTRLTVT.

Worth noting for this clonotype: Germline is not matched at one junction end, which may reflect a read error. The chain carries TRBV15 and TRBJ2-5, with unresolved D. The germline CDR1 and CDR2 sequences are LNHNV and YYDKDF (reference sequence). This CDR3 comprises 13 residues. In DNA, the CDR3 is TGTGCCACCAGCAGAGATGATAGAGAGACCCGGTACTTC. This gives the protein CATSRDDRETRYF. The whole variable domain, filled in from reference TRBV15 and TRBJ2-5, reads DAMVIQNPRYQVTQFGKPVTLSCSQTLNHNVMYWYQQKSSQAPKLLFHYYDKDFNNEADTPDNFQSRRPNTSFCFLDIRSPGLGDTAMYLCATSRDDRETRYFGPGTRLLVL.

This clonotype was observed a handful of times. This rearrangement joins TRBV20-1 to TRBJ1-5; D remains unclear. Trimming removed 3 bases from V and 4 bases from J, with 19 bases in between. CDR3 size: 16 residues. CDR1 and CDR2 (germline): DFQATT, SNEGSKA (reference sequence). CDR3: CSASQSRARRNQPQHF. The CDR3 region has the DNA TGCAGTGCTAGTCAGTCCCGGGCCAGGCGAAATCAGCCCCAGCATTTT.

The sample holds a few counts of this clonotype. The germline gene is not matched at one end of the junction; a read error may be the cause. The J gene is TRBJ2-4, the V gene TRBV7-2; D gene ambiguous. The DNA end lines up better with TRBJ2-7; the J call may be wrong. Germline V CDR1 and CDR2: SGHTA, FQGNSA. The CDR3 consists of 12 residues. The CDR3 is CAGSLPWDEQYF. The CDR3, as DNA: TGTGCCGGCAGTCTCCCCTGGGACGAGCAGTACTTC.

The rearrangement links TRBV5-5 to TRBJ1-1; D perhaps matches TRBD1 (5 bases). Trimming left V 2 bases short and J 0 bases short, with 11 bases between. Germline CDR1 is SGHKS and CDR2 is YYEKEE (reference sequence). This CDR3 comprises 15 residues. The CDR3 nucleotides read TGTGCCAGCAGCTTCGGCGGGGCCCTGAACACTGAAGCTTTCTTT. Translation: CASSFGGALNTEAFF.

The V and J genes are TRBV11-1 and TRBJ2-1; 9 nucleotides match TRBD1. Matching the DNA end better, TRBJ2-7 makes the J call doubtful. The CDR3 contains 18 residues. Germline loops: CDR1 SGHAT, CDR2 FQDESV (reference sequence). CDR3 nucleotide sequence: TGTGCCAGCAGCTTAGTCCCGGGACAGGGTAAGAGGGACAATGAGCAGTACTTC. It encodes CASSLVPGQGKRDNEQYF.

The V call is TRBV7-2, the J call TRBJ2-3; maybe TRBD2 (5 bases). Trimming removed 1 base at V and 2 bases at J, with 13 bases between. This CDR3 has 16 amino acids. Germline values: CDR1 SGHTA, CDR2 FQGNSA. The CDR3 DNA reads TGTGCCAGCAGCTTAGGTCGGCTAGCTGACACAGATACGCAGTATTTT. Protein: CASSLGRLADTDTQYF.